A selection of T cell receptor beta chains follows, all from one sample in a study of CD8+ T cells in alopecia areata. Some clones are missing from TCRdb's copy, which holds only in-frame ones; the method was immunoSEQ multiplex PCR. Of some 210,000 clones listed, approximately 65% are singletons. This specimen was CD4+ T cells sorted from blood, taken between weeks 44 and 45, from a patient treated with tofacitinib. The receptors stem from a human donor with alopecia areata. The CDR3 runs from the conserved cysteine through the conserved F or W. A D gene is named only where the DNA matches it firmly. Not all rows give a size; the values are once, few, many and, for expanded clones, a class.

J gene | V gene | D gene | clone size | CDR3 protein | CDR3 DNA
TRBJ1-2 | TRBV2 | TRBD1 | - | CASRFDRGHGYTF | TGTGCCAGCAGATTTGACAGGGGACATGGCTACACCTTC
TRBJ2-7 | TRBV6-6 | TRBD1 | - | CASILRQGPYEQYF | TGTGCCAGCATCCTACGACAGGGTCCCTACGAGCAGTACTTC
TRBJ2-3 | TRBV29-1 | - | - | CSVEVSLSTDTQYF | TGCAGCGTTGAAGTTTCGCTTAGCACAGATACGCAGTATTTT
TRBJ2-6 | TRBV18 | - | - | CASSPQTGANVLTF | TGTGCCAGCTCACCACAAACTGGGGCCAACGTCCTGACTTTC
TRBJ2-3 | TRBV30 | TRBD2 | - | CAWGVSGGAGHTQYF | TGTGCCTGGGGAGTTAGCGGGGGGGCCGGGCATACGCAGTATTTT
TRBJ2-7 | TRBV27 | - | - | CASSLGGLTPHEQYF | TGTGCCAGCAGTTTGGGCGGCCTAACGCCCCACGAGCAGTACTTC
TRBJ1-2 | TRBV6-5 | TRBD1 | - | CASSYIPGQSYGYTF | TGTGCCAGCAGTTACATCCCGGGACAGTCCTATGGCTACACCTTC
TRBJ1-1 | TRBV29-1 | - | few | CSVGWNTEAFF | TGCAGCGTTGGTTGGAACACTGAAGCTTTCTTT
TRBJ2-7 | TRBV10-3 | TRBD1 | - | CAIGEGQGVYEQYF | TGTGCCATCGGAGAAGGACAGGGAGTCTACGAGCAGTACTTC
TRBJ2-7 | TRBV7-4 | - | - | CASSLVGNEQYF | TGTGCCAGCAGCTTAGTAGGGAACGAGCAGTACTTC
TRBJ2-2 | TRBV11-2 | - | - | CASSLTGWTGELFF | TGTGCCAGCAGCTTAACGGGCTGGACCGGGGAGCTGTTTTTT
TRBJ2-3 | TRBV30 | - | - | CAWKTGIPTDTQYF | TGTGCCTGGAAAACCGGGATCCCGACAGATACGCAGTATTTT
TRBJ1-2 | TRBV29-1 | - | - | CSVERENGYGYTF | TGCAGCGTTGAAAGGGAGAACGGCTATGGCTACACCTTC
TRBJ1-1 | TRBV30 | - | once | CAWSKNTEAFF | TGTGCCTGGAGTAAGAACACTGAAGCTTTCTTT
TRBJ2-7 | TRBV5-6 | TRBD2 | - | CASASAGGTFWYEQYF | TGTGCCAGCGCCTCGGCGGGAGGGACGTTTTGGTACGAGCAGTACTTC
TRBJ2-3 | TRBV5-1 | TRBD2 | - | CASSLRGTSGDTQYF | TGCGCCAGCAGCTTGCGGGGGACTAGCGGGGATACGCAGTATTTT
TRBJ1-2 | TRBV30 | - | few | CAWMNNYGYTF | TGTGCCTGGATGAACAACTATGGCTACACCTTC
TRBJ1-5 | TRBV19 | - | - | CTSRQINQPQHF | TGTACCAGTAGGCAGATCAATCAGCCCCAGCATTTT
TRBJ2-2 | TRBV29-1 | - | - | CSGSTTTANTGELFF | TGCAGCGGGTCGACTACTACCGCGAACACCGGGGAGCTGTTTTTT
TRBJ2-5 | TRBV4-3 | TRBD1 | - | CASSRDREETQYF | TGCGCCAGCAGCCGGGACAGGGAAGAGACCCAGTACTTC